The clone carrying this T cell receptor beta chain was observed a few times. The target antigen is unknown. This record belongs to a study of T cells after yellow fever vaccination. Study context: SMART-Seq v4 Ultra Low Input prepared the low-cell-number fractions.

Template switching with 5'RACE generated the TCR cDNA and added a universal primer site and UMIs. TCRdb re-analysed the 5' RACE reads in MiXCR, keeping a single row per CDR3 protein. The table includes about 350,000 distinct CDR3 sequences, approximately 8% detected once. CDR1 is MGHRA and CDR2 is YSYEKL in the germline V gene. J was trimmed by 0 bases and V by 4 bases; bases with no gene match: 22. CDR3 length equals 22 residues. Study conclusions and caveats: Abundant bulk-derived clonotypes could contaminate FACS-sorted repertoires. Primary-vaccination clones mostly resurfaced post-booster (less than 98% CD4, about 87% CD8).

The TCR was taken from a man between 18 and 29 years old who received the YFV17D yellow fever vaccine. J is TRBJ2-1 and V is TRBV4-1; 9 nucleotides agree with TRBD2. Sequences were derived from PBMCs, sampled more than 40 days after the first yellow fever vaccination. CDR3 sequence reads: CASSLRGVGLAGYDPSYNEQFF. The CDR3 region has the DNA TGCGCCAGCAGCCTGAGGGGTGTGGGGCTAGCGGGGTATGATCCCTCCTACAATGAGCAGTTCTTC.